This T cell receptor (beta chain) stems from a study of T-cell reconstitution after alpha-beta-depleted transplantation in children. For TCRbeta, the library was prepared with unique molecular identifiers. TCRdb processed the PCR reads anew with MiXCR; each CDR3 protein has one entry. The top ten hold 2.2% of the sample, which has about 590,000 distinct CDR3 sequences, over 10% seen once. CDR1 is SQVTM and CDR2 is ANQGSEA in the germline V gene. The CDR3 covers 14 residues. V shed 0 bases, J shed 1 base, and the junction held 1 base outside the gene matches. This clonotype occurred a few times. The genes are TRBV29-1 and TRBJ2-7; 9 bases line up with TRBD1. Material: PBMCs, mostly from graft donor cells, obtained 360 days after TCRalphabeta/CD19-depleted stem cell transplant. This TCR was recovered from a male patient younger than 18 who had a stem cell transplant for acute myeloid leukemia, so the T cells may come from the graft donor. The CDR3, as DNA: TGCAGCGTTGAAGACGACAGGGGGTCCTACGAGCAGTACTTC. It yields the protein CSVEDDRGSYEQYF.